This T cell receptor (beta chain) derives from a study of blood T cell repertoires in COVID-19. Study summary: The analysed material was cDNA or gDNA that came from T cells, B-cell-depleted T cells, or PBMCs.

With 1 base clipped from V and 0 bases from J, the junction kept 3 bases outside the gene matches. CDR1 and CDR2 (germline): SEHNR, FQNEAQ (reference sequence). This CDR3 spans 16 amino acids. This table comes from immunoSEQ multiplex PCR, and its TCRdb copy is limited to in-frame clones, with some not included. The data contain 240,000 or so clones, roughly 85% of them singletons. Sequencing was carried out using peripheral blood. The chain joins TRBV7-9 to TRBJ1-2; the match to TRBD1 covers 9 bases. The receptor was derived from a woman between 18 and 29 years old with acute or convalescent COVID-19. The CDR3 coding sequence is TGTGCCAGCAGCTTAGGAAGACAGGGGGCTAACTATGGCTACACCTTC. Protein sequence: CASSLGRQGANYGYTF.